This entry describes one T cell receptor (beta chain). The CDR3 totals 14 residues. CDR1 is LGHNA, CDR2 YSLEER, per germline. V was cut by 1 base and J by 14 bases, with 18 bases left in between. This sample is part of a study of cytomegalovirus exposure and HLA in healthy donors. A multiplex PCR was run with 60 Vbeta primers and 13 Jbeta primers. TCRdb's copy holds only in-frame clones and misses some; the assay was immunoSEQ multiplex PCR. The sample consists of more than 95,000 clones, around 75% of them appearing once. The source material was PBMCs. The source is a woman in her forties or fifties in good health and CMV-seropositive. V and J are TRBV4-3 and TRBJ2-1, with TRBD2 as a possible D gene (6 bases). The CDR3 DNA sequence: TGCGCCAGCAGCCAAGTCTCCCTAAGGGGAGGAAAGTTCTTC. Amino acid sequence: CASSQVSLRGGKFF.